This entry features one TCR beta chain sequence. Its specificity is unknown. The data belong to a study of radiotherapy plus CTLA-4 blockade in lung cancer. The protocol was immunoSEQ multiplex PCR, while the TCRdb copy is restricted to in-frame clones and leaves out a portion. The sample holds tens of thousands of clones, less than 85% seen once. Study conclusions and caveats: The best predictor of response was reported to be early blood T cell clone dynamics, with interferon-beta. Subsequent to radiotherapy plus ipilimumab, tumor-derived TCR clones underwent expansion in blood.

Specimen: peripheral blood, collected from a patient treated with radiotherapy plus ipilimumab. The clonotype comes from a human donor with non-small cell lung cancer who had stable disease on radiotherapy plus ipilimumab.

The CDR3 region has the DNA TGTGCCAGTAGGCCCTCGGGACAGACGAATCAGCCCCAGCATTTT. This sequence encodes CASRPSGQTNQPQHF. This chain uses TRBV19 with TRBJ1-5, with 7 bases fitting TRBD1. Per the germline V gene, CDR1 is LNHDA and CDR2 is SQIVND (reference sequence). This CDR3 spans 15 amino acids. J lost 4 bases, V lost 6 bases, and 9 bases had no gene match.